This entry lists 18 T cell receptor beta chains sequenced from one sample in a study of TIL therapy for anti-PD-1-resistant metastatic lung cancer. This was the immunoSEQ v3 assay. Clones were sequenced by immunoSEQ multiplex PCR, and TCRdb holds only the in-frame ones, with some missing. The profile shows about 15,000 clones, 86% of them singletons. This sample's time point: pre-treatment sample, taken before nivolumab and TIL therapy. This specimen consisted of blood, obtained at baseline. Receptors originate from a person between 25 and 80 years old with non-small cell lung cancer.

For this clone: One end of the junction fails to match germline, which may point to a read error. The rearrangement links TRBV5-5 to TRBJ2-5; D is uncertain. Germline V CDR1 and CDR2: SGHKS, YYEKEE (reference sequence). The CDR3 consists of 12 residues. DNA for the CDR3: TGTGCCAGCAGCCCCATTTGGGCCCTCGAGGACTTC. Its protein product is CASSPIWALEDF.

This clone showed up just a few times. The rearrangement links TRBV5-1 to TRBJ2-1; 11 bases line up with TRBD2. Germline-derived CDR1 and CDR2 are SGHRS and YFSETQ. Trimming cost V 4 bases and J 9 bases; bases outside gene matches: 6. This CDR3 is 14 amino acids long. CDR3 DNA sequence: TGCGCCAGCAGCCCCCTAGCGGGAGGCGGTGAGCAGTTCTTC. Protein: CASSPLAGGGEQFF.

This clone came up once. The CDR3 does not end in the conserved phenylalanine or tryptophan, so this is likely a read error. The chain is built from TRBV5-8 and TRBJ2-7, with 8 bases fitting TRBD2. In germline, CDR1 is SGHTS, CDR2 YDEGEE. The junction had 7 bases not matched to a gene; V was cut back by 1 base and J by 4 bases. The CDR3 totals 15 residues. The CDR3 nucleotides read TGTGCCAGCAGCTTGAAACGGACGGGAGGGTACGAGCAGTACATC. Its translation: CASSLKRTGGYEQYI.

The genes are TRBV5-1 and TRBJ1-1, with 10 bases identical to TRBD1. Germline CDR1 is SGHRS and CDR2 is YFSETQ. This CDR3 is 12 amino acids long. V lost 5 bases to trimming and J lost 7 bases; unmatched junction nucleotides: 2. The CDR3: CASRGTGDEAFF. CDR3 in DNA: TGCGCCAGCAGAGGGACAGGGGATGAAGCTTTCTTT.

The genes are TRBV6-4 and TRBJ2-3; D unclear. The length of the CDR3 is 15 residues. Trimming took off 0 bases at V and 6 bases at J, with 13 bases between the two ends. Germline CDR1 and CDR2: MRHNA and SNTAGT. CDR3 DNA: TGTGCCAGCAGTGACTCGCAAACCCTGTCCGATACGCAGTATTTT. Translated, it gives CASSDSQTLSDTQYF.

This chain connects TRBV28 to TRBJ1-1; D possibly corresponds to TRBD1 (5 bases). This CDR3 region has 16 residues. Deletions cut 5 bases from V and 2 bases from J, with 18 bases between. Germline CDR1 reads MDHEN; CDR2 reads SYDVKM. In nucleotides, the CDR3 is TGTGCCAGCAGTCCAGGCGGGGCGGCCTTTAACACTGAAGCTTTCTTT. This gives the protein CASSPGGAAFNTEAFF.

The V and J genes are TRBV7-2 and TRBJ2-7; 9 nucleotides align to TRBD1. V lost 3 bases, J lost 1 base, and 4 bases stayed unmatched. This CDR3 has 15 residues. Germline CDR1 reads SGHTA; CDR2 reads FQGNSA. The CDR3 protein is CASSFDRGVSYEQYF. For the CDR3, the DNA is TGTGCCAGCAGCTTCGACAGGGGGGTATCCTACGAGCAGTACTTC.

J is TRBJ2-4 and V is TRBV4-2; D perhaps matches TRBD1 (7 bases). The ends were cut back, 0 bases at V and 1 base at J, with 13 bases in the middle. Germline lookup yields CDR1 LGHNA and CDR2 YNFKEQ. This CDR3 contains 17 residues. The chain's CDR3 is CASSQDSGGKAKNIQYF. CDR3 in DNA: TGTGCCAGCAGCCAAGACTCAGGGGGGAAGGCCAAAAACATTCAGTACTTC.

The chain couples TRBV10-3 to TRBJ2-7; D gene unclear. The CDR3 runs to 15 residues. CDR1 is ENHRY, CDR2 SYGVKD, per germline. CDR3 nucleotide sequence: TGTGCCAGCAGTGAAAGCCCCGGTCGATTCTACGAGCAGTACGTC. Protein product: CASSESPGRFYEQYV.

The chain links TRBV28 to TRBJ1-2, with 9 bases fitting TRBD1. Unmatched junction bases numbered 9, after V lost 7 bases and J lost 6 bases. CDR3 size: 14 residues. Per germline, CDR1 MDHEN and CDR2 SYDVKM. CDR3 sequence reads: CASTNGGTGHGYTF. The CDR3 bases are TGTGCCAGCACAAATGGGGGGACAGGGCATGGCTACACCTTC.

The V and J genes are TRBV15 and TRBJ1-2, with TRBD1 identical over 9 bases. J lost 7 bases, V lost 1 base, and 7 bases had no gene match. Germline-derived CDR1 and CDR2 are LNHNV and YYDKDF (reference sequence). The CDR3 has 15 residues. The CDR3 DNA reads TGTGCCACCAGCAGAGGTGCGGGACAGGGCTTTGGCTACACCTTC. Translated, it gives CATSRGAGQGFGYTF.

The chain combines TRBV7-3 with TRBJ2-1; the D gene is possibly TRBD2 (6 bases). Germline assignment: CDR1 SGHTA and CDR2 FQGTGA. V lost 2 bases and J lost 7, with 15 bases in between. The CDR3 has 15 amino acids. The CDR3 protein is CASSLLRGTGNEQFF. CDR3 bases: TGTGCCAGCAGCTTACTACGCGGGACGGGGAATGAGCAGTTCTTC.

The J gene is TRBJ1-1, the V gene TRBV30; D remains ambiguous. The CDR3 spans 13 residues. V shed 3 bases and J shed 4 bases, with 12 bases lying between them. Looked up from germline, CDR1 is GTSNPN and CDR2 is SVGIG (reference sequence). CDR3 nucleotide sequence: TGTGCCTGGAGCCAAACACAAGCCACTGAAGCTTTCTTT. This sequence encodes CAWSQTQATEAFF.

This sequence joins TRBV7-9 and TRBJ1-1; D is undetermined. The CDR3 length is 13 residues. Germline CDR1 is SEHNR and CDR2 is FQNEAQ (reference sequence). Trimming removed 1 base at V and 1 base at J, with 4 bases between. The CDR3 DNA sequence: TGTGCCAGCAGCTTAGAACAGAACACTGAAGCTTTCTTT. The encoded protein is CASSLEQNTEAFF.

CDR3 DNA: TGCAGTGCTAGCTCGGGTCAGCCCCAGCATTTT. It codes for CSASSGQPQHF. This rearrangement joins TRBV20-1 to TRBJ1-5; D uncertain. CDR3 length: 11 amino acids. Trimming left V 3 bases short and J 6 bases short, with 6 bases between. CDR1 and CDR2 (germline): DFQATT, SNEGSKA (reference sequence).

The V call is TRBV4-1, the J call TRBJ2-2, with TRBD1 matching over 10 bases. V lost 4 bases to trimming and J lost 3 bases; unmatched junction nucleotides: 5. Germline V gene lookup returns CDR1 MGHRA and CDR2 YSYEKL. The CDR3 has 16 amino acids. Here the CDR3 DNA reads TGCGCCAGCAGCCCTACCGGGACAGGGGACACCGGGGAGCTGTTTTTT. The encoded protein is CASSPTGTGDTGELFF.

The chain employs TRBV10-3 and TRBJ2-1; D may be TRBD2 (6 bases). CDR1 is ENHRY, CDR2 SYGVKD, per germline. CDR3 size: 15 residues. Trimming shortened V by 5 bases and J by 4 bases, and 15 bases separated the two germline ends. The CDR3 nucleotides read TGTGCCATCAGTCCCGGGGGATTGGTGTACAATGAGCAGTTCTTC. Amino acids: CAISPGGLVYNEQFF.

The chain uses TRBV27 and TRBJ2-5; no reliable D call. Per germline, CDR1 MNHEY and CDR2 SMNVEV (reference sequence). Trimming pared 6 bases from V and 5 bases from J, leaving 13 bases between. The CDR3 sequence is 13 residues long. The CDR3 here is CASRVLGSETQYF. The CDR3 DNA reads TGTGCCAGCAGGGTTCTGGGCTCGGAGACCCAGTACTTC.